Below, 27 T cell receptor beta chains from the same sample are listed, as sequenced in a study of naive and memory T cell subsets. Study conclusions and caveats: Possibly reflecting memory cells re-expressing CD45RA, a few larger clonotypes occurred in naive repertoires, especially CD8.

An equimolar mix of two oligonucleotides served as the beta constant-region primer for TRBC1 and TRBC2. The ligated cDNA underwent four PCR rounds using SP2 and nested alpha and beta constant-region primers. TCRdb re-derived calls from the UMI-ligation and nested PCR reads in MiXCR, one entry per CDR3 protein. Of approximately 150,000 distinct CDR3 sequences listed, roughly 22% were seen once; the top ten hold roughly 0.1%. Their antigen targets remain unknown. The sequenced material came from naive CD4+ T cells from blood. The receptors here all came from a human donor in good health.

The CDR3 bases are TGTGCCAGCAGCTTTACAGGGAAGAGCAATCAGCCCCAGCATTTT. This encodes CASSFTGKSNQPQHF. The chain uses TRBV12-3 or TRBV12-4 and TRBJ1-5, with a possible D match to TRBD1 (6 bases). CDR3 size: 15 residues. Trimming shortened V by 6 bases and J by 1 base, and 13 bases separated the two germline ends.

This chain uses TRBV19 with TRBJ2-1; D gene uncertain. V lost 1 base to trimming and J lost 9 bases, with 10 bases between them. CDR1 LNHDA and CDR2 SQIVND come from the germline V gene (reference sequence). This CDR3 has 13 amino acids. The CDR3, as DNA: TGTGCCAGTAGTATAGCACTCACTACTGAGCAGTTCTTC. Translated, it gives CASSIALTTEQFF.

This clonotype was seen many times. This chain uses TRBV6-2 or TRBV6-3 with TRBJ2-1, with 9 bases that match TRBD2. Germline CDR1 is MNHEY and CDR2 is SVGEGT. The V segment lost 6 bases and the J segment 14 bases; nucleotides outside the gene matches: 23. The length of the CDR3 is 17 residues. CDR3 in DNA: TGTGCCAGCAGGGGGATATTAGCGGGAGTGGCAACGGCTCTCGAGTTCTTC. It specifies CASRGILAGVATALEFF.

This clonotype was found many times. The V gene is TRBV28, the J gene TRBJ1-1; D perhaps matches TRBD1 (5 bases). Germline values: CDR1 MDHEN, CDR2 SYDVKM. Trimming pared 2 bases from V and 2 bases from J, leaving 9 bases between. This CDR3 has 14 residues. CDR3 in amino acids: CASSLVGANTEAFF. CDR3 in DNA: TGTGCCAGCAGTTTAGTAGGGGCTAACACTGAAGCTTTCTTT.

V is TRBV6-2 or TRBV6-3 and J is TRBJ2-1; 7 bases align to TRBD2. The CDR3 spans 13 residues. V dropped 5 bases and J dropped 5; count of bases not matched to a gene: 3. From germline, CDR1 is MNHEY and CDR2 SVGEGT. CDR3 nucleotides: TGTGCCAGCAGTCAGGGACTAAACAATGAGCAGTTCTTC. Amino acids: CASSQGLNNEQFF.

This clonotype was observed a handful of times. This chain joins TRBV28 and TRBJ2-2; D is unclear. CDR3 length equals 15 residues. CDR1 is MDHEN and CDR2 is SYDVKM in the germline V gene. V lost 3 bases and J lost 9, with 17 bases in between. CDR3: CASSFWPRRAWELFF. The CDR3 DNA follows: TGTGCCAGCAGTTTTTGGCCTAGAAGGGCGTGGGAGCTGTTTTTT.

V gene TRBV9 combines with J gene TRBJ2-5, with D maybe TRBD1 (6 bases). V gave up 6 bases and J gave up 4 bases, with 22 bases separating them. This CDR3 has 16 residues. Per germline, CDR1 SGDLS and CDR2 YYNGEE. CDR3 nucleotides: TGTGCCAGCACGCGCACCGCAGGGGAAAGGGCAGAGACCCAGTACTTC. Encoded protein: CASTRTAGERAETQYF.

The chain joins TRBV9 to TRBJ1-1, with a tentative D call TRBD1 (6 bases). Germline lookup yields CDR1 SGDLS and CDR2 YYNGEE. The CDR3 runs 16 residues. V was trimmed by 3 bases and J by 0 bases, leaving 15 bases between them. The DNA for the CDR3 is TGTGCCAGCAGCGCCGAGAGGGGGACGGTGAACACTGAAGCTTTCTTT. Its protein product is CASSAERGTVNTEAFF.

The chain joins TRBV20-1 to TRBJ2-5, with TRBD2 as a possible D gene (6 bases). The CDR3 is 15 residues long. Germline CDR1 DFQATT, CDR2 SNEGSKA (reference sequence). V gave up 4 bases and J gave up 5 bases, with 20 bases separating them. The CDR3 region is CSATSRDSIKETQYF. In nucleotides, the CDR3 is TGCAGTGCTACTTCCCGGGACTCCATAAAGGAGACCCAGTACTTC.

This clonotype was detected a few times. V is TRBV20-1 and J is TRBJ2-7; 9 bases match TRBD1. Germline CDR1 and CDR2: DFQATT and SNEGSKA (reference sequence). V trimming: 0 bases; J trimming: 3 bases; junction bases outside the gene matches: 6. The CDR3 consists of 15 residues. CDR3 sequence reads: CSARDRTGAIYEQYF. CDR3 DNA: TGCAGTGCTAGAGACAGGACAGGGGCAATCTACGAGCAGTACTTC.

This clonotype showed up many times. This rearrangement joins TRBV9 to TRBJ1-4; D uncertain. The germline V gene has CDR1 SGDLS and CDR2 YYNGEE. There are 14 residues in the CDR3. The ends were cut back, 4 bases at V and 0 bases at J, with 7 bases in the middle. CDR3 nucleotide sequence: TGTGCCAGCAGCAAATCTGCAACTAATGAAAAACTGTTTTTT. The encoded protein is CASSKSATNEKLFF.

Here the CDR3 reads CASSSGLAVLDEQFF. Written as DNA, the CDR3 is TGTGCCAGCAGCTCGGGACTAGCGGTCTTGGATGAGCAGTTCTTC. The rearrangement links TRBV11-2 to TRBJ2-1, with 11 bases identical to TRBD2. J was trimmed by 8 bases and V by 4 bases; bases with no gene match: 7. CDR1 is SGHAT, CDR2 FQNNGV, per germline. The CDR3 length is 15 residues.

The CDR3 DNA is TGTGCCAGCAGCGTATCCGGACTAGCTGGCGAGCAGTACTTC. Amino acids: CASSVSGLAGEQYF. The V call is TRBV27, the J call TRBJ2-7, with 8 bases that match TRBD2. The CDR3 spans 14 residues. The ends lost 6 bases at V and 6 bases at J; junction bases unmatched: 10. The germline V gene encodes CDR1 MNHEY and CDR2 SMNVEV (reference sequence).

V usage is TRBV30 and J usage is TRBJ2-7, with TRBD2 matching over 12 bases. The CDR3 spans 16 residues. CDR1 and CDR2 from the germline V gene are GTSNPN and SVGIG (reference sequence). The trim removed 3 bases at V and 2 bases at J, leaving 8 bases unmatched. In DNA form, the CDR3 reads TGTGCCTGGAGGGAGACTAGCGGGAGAGGACCCTACGAGCAGTACTTC. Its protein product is CAWRETSGRGPYEQYF.

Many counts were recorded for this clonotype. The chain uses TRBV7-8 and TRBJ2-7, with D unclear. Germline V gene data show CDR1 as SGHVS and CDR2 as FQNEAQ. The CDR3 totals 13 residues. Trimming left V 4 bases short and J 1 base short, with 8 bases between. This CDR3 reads CASSSTLSYEQYF. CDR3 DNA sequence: TGTGCCAGCAGCTCGACCCTGTCCTACGAGCAGTACTTC.

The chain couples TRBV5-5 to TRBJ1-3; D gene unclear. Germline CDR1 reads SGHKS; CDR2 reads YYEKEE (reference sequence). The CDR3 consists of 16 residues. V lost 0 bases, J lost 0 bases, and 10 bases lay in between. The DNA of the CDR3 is TGTGCCAGCAGCTTGGAGTTCAGTAACTCTGGAAACACCATATATTTT. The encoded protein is CASSLEFSNSGNTIYF.

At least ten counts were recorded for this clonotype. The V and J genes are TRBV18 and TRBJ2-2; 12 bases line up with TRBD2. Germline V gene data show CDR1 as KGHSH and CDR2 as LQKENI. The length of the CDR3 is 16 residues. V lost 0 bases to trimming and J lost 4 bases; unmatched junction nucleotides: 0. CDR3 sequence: CASSPPGLAGTGELFF. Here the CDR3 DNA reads TGTGCCAGCTCACCACCGGGACTAGCGGGCACCGGGGAGCTGTTTTTT.

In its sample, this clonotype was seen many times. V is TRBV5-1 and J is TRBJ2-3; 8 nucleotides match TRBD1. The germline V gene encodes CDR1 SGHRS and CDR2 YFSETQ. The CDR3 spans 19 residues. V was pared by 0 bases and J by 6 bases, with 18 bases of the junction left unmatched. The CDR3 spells CASSLGAARWTGKEDTQYF. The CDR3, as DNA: TGCGCCAGCAGCTTGGGAGCCGCCCGGTGGACAGGGAAGGAGGATACGCAGTATTTT.

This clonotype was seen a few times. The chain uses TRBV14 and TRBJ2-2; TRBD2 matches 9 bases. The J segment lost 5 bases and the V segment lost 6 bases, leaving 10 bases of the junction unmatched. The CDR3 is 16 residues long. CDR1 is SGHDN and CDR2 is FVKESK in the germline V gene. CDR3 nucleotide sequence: TGTGCCAGCAGTCCCGGACGACTAGCGGCGACCGGGGAGCTGTTTTTT. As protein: CASSPGRLAATGELFF.

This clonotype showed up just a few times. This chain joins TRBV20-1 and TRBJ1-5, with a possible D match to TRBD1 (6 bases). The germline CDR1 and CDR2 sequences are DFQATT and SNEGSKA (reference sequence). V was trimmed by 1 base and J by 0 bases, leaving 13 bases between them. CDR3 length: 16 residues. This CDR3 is CSARALDRYSNQPQHF. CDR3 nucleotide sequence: TGCAGTGCTAGAGCTTTGGACAGATATAGCAATCAGCCCCAGCATTTT.

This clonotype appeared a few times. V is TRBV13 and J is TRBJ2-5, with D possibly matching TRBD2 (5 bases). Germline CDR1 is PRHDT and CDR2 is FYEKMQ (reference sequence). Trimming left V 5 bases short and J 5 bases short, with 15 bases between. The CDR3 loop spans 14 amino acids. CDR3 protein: CASSPRPRVETQYF. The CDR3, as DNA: TGTGCCAGCAGCCCCCGCCCGAGGGTGGAGACCCAGTACTTC.

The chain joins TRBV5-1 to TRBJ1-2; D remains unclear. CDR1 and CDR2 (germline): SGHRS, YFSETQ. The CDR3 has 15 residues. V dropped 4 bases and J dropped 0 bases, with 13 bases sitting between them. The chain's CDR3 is CASSRQAQANYGYTF. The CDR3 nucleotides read TGCGCCAGCAGCCGGCAGGCCCAAGCTAACTATGGCTACACCTTC.

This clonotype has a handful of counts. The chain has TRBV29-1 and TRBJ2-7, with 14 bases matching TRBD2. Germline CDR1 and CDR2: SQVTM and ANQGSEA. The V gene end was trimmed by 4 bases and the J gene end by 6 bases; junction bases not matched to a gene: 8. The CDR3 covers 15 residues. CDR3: CSVGSLGLAGVEQYF. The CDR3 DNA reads TGCAGCGTTGGTTCTTTGGGACTAGCGGGAGTCGAGCAGTACTTC.

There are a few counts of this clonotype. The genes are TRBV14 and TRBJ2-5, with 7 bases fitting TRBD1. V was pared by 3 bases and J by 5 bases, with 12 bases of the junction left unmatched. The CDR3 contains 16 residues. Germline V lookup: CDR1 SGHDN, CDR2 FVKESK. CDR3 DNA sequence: TGTGCCAGCAGCCACCAACACAGGGGAGAACGGGAGACCCAGTACTTC. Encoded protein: CASSHQHRGERETQYF.

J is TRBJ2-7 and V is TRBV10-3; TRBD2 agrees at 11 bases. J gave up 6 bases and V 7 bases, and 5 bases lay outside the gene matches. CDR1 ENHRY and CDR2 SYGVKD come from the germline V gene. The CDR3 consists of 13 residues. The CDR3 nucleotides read TGTGCCATCACCCTAGCGGGAGGAGGCGAGCAGTACTTC. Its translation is CAITLAGGGEQYF.

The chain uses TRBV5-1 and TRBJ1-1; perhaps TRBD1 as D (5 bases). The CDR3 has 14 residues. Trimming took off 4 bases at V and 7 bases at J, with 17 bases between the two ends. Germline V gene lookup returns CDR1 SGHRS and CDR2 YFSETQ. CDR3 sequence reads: CASSPLGVGDEAFF. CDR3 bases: TGCGCCAGCAGCCCGTTGGGGGTCGGGGATGAAGCTTTCTTT.

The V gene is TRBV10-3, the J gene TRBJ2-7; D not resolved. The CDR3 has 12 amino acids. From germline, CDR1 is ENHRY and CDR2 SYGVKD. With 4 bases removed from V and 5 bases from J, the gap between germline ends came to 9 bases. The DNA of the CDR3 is TGTGCCATCAGTGCGACTGATGACGAGCAGTACTTC. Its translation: CAISATDDEQYF.